These 19 T cell receptor beta chains came from one sample sequenced in a study of T cell responses to AZD1222 COVID-19 vaccine. TCRdb keeps only in-frame clones here, not all; method: immunoSEQ multiplex PCR. This sample yields over 100,000 clones, of which about nine tenths are seen a single time; around 7% belongs to the top ten. This material consisted of peripheral blood, taken on day 0 of AZD1222 vaccination. The receptors come from an adult in good health.

The J gene is TRBJ2-7, the V gene TRBV6-1, with TRBD1 identical over 10 bases. This CDR3 comprises 14 residues. J gave up 3 bases and V 2 bases, and 1 base lay outside the gene matches. Germline V gene data show CDR1 as MNHNS and CDR2 as SASEGT. CDR3 bases: TGTGCCAGCAGTGAATGGGACAGGGGCTACGAGCAGTACTTC. Its translation is CASSEWDRGYEQYF.

The chain uses TRBV5-5 and TRBJ1-5; no clear D gene. CDR1 SGHKS and CDR2 YYEKEE come from the germline V gene (reference sequence). The germline V and J ends were trimmed by 4 bases and 7 bases, with 12 bases remaining between them. The CDR3 length is 13 residues. The CDR3 DNA reads TGTGCCAGCAGCCCGGTGAGCAGCCAGCCCCAGCATTTT. Residues: CASSPVSSQPQHF.

The V call is TRBV7-6, the J call TRBJ1-3, with a tentative D call TRBD1 (6 bases). The CDR3 loop spans 16 amino acids. V was shortened by 3 bases and J by 0 bases, with 12 bases between the two germline ends. Germline CDR1 is SGHVS and CDR2 is FNYEAQ. For the CDR3, the DNA is TGTGCCAGCAGCTTGGACAGTCCACTCTCTGGAAACACCATATATTTT. Protein sequence: CASSLDSPLSGNTIYF.

The V call is TRBV7-8, the J call TRBJ1-1; TRBD1 is a possible D gene (5 bases). The CDR3 has 13 amino acids. V was pared by 6 bases and J by 2 bases, with 10 bases between. Looked up from germline, CDR1 is SGHVS and CDR2 is FQNEAQ. The CDR3 protein is CASRRGGNTEAFF. The CDR3 DNA follows: TGTGCCAGCAGGCGGGGGGGAAACACTGAAGCTTTCTTT. The full variable domain, with the rest looked up from reference TRBV7-8 and TRBJ1-1, is GAGVSQSPRYKVAKRGQDVALRCDPISGHVSLFWYQQALGQGPEFLTYFQNEAQLDKSGLPSDRFFAERPEGSVSTLKIQRTQQEDSAVYLCASRRGGNTEAFFGQGTRLTVV.

A remark on this clone: At one end, the junction sequence differs from germline, possibly due to a read error. The chain uses TRBV11-1 and TRBJ2-1; 10 nucleotides agree with TRBD2. Germline assignment: CDR1 SGHAT and CDR2 FQDESV (reference sequence). CDR3 size: 16 residues. The CDR3 coding sequence is TGTGCCAGCAGTTTAGCGGGGGGATCCTCCTACAATGAGCAGTTCTTC. Residues: CASSLAGGSSYNEQFF.

J is TRBJ2-7 and V is TRBV4-1, with D tentatively TRBD1 or TRBD2 (5 bases each). Germline CDR1 reads MGHRA; CDR2 reads YSYEKL. V lost 4 bases to trimming and J lost 4 bases, with 14 bases between them. The CDR3 is made up of 14 amino acids. The CDR3 DNA follows: TGCGCCAGCAGCCCTAGGTATGGGGGTTACGAGCAGTACTTC. Protein product: CASSPRYGGYEQYF.

The gene calls are TRBV29-1 and TRBJ2-5, with D tentatively TRBD1 (5 bases). The CDR3 length is 13 residues. V dropped 8 bases and J dropped 7 bases, with 20 bases sitting between them. The germline CDR1 and CDR2 sequences are SQVTM and ANQGSEA. CDR3 DNA: TGCAGCTCAATCTGGGGCGTCAACGGGACCCAGTACTTC. Its protein is CSSIWGVNGTQYF. Filled out from reference TRBV29-1 and TRBJ2-5, the complete variable domain reads SAVISQKPSRDICQRGTSLTIQCQVDSQVTMMFWYRQQPGQSLTLIATANQGSEATYESGFVIDKFPISRPNLTFSTLTVSNMSPEDSSIYLCSSIWGVNGTQYFGPGTRLLVL.

The chain employs TRBV3-1 (or the pseudogene TRBV3-2) and TRBJ2-2; D is possibly TRBD2 (6 bases). The length of the CDR3 is 14 residues. The V and J ends lost 5 bases and 7 bases respectively, with 14 bases between them. Per the germline V gene, CDR1 is LGHDT and CDR2 is YNNKEL (reference sequence). CDR3 nucleotide sequence: TGTGCCAGCAGCAAGAGCGGGTTTGACGGGGAGCTGTTTTTT. Its translation is CASSKSGFDGELFF.

V usage is TRBV5-6 and J usage is TRBJ1-4; D is uncertain. Germline values: CDR1 SGHDT, CDR2 YYEEEE. CDR3 size: 16 residues. Trimming took 1 base from V and 0 from J, leaving 10 bases between them. This CDR3 is CASSLFRIATNEKLFF. In DNA form, the CDR3 reads TGTGCCAGCAGCTTGTTCAGAATAGCAACTAATGAAAAACTGTTTTTT.

The chain uses TRBV11-3 and TRBJ2-1; 11 bases agree with TRBD2. Germline CDR1 reads SGHNT; CDR2 reads YENEEA. The CDR3 extends over 15 amino acids. With V trimmed by 5 bases and J by 8 bases, 8 bases remained unmatched. The CDR3 sequence is CASSQYSGGADEQFF. The CDR3, as DNA: TGTGCCAGCAGCCAATATAGCGGGGGGGCCGATGAGCAGTTCTTC.

V and J are TRBV7-3 and TRBJ2-3; unclear D gene. The CDR3 runs to 13 residues. V was pared by 2 bases and J by 6 bases, with 9 bases between. Germline CDR1 SGHTA, CDR2 FQGTGA. As DNA, the CDR3 is TGTGCCAGCAGCTTATTGGTTTCCGATACGCAGTATTTT. Encoded protein: CASSLLVSDTQYF.

This clone was recorded once. V is TRBV10-1 and J is TRBJ2-7, with 8 bases that match TRBD2. The CDR3 loop spans 14 amino acids. V shed 10 bases, J shed 2 bases, and the junction held 10 bases outside the gene matches. CDR1 WNHNN and CDR2 SYGVQD come from the germline V gene (reference sequence). The CDR3 sequence is CATSGGEQPYEQYF. CDR3 DNA sequence: TGCGCCACCTCCGGGGGGGAACAACCCTACGAGCAGTACTTC.

This sequence joins TRBV11-2 and TRBJ2-7; perhaps TRBD2 as D (6 bases). This CDR3 has 15 residues. Germline V lookup: CDR1 SGHAT, CDR2 FQNNGV. Trimming removed 0 bases from V and 3 bases from J, with 12 bases in between. In DNA, the CDR3 is TGTGCCAGCAGCTTAGATTTTGCGGGGTACTACGAGCAGTACTTC. This sequence encodes CASSLDFAGYYEQYF.

The chain has TRBV24-1 and TRBJ2-2; 8 positions agree with TRBD2. The CDR3 contains 19 residues. The V gene's germline CDR1 is KGHDR and CDR2 SFDVKD. The ends lost 3 bases at V and 2 bases at J; junction bases unmatched: 13. CDR3 region: CATSDLPSPGGANTGELFF. The CDR3 nucleotides read TGTGCCACCAGTGATCTACCTTCCCCCGGGGGGGCCAACACCGGGGAGCTGTTTTTT.

The chain recombines TRBV10-1 with TRBJ1-1, with 7 bases that match TRBD1. This CDR3 region has 13 residues. Unmatched junction bases numbered 6, after V lost 6 bases and J lost 5 bases. Germline assignment: CDR1 WNHNN and CDR2 SYGVQD (reference sequence). CDR3 nucleotide sequence: TGCGCCAGCAGAGGACAGGTCTGGACTGAAGCTTTCTTT. Translated, it gives CASRGQVWTEAFF.

This chain links TRBV11-2 with TRBJ1-1; no clear D. This CDR3 has 12 residues. Looked up from germline, CDR1 is SGHAT and CDR2 is FQNNGV. V lost 3 bases and J lost 7, with 9 bases in between. The CDR3 loop reads CASSFWNFEAFF. DNA for the CDR3: TGTGCCAGCAGCTTTTGGAACTTTGAAGCTTTCTTT.

The J gene is TRBJ1-2, the V gene TRBV4-1; TRBD1 matches 7 bases. Trimming took 3 bases from V and 8 from J; bases not matched to a gene: 9. This CDR3 region has 14 residues. Per the germline V gene, CDR1 is MGHRA and CDR2 is YSYEKL. DNA of the CDR3: TGCGCCAGCAGCCATCCAGACAGGGCGAACGGCTACACCTTC. Its translation: CASSHPDRANGYTF.

The rearrangement joins TRBV4-3 to TRBJ2-7; D may be TRBD1 or TRBD2 (6 bases each). V was pared by 4 bases and J by 4 bases, with 17 bases between. Per germline, CDR1 LGHNA and CDR2 YSLEER. CDR3 length: 15 residues. This CDR3 is CASSPGGGQPYEQYF. CDR3 nucleotide sequence: TGCGCCAGCAGCCCCGGAGGGGGGCAACCTTACGAGCAGTACTTC.

The chain recombines TRBV2 with TRBJ2-2; no clear D. V lost 5 bases and J lost 1, with 5 bases in between. Germline CDR1 SNHLY, CDR2 FYNNEI. The CDR3 loop spans 13 amino acids. The CDR3 here is CASSPRNTGELFF. The CDR3 nucleotides are TGTGCCAGCAGTCCAAGGAACACCGGGGAGCTGTTTTTT.